Given below is one T cell receptor beta chain in context. Its specificity is not known. Germline V CDR1 and CDR2: SGHRS, YFSETQ. V was clipped by 5 bases and J by 0 bases, with 15 bases between them. This CDR3 spans 16 amino acids. These data originate in a study of T cell responses to AZD1222 COVID-19 vaccine. Broader study findings: Mostly white British, mostly female donors; authors suggested clonal diversity may be underestimated. The study sampled repertoires only after the peak T cell response.

The data were produced by immunoSEQ multiplex PCR, yet TCRdb's version contains in-frame clones alone and is incomplete. This table has about 110,000 clones, roughly 92% appearing once. This clonotype originated in an adult who received the AZD1222 COVID-19 vaccine. This chain uses TRBV5-1 with TRBJ2-1, with D tentatively TRBD1 or TRBD2 (6 bases each). Sequencing was performed on peripheral blood, taken 28 days after the second AZD1222 dose. The CDR3 coding sequence is TGCGCCAGCAGTGGAGGGGGGTATAGCTCCTACAATGAGCAGTTCTTC. Translating gives CASSGGGYSSYNEQFF.